This T cell receptor beta chain was recorded in a study of control samples from healthy donors and cancer patients. Trimming took 5 bases from V and 7 from J, leaving 8 bases between them. Germline assignment: CDR1 SEHNR and CDR2 FQNEAQ (reference sequence). There are 12 residues in the CDR3. The repertoire was sequenced with immunoSEQ multiplex PCR; TCRdb's copy has only in-frame clones and lacks some. This sample has some 160,000 clones, with around 90% found just once. Specimen: blood. The chain uses TRBV7-9 and TRBJ2-2; D ambiguous. The clonotype comes from a woman aged 25 to 39 in good health. The CDR3 region is CASSPRVGELFF. The CDR3 DNA is TGTGCCAGCAGCCCCCGGGTCGGGGAGCTGTTTTTT.